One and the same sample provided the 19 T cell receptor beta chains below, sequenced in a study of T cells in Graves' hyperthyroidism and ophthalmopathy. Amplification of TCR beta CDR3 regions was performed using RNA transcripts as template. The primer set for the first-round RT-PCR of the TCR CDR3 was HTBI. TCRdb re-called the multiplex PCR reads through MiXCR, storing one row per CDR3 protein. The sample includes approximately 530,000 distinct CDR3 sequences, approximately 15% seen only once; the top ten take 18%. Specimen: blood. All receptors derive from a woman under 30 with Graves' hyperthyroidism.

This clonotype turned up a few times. CDR3 amino acids: CASSPRRGLGGIGELFF. In nucleotides, the CDR3 is TGTGCCAGCTCACCGAGGAGAGGACTAGGAGGGATCGGGGAGCTGTTTTTT. This chain links TRBV18 with TRBJ2-2; 7 bases line up with TRBD2. The CDR3 extends over 17 amino acids. Germline CDR1 reads KGHSH; CDR2 reads LQKENI. J was trimmed by 7 bases and V by 3 bases; bases with no gene match: 14.

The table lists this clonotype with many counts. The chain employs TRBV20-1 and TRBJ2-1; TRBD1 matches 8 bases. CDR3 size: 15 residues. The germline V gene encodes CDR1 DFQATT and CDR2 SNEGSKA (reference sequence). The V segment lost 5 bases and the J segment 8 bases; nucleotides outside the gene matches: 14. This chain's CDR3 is CSAPQWAGGRDEQFF. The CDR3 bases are TGCAGTGCTCCGCAGTGGGCAGGGGGCCGCGATGAGCAGTTCTTC.

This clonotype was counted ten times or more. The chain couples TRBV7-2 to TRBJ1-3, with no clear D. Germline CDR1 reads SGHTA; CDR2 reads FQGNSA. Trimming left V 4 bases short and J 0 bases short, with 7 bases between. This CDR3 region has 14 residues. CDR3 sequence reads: CASSSGASGNTIYF. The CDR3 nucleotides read TGTGCCAGCAGCTCCGGAGCCTCTGGAAACACCATATATTTT.

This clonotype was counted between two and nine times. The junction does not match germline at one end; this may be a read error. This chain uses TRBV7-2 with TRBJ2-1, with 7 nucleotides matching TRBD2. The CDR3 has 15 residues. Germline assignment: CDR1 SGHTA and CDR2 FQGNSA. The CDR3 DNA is TGTGCCAGCAGCTCTAGCGGAAGCTCCTACAATAAGCAGTTCTTC. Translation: CASSSSGSSYNKQFF.

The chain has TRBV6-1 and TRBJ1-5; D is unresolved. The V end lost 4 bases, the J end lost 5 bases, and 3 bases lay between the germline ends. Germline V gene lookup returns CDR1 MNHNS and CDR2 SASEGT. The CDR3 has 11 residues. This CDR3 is CASSAYQPQHF. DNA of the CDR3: TGTGCCAGCAGTGCTTATCAGCCCCAGCATTTT.

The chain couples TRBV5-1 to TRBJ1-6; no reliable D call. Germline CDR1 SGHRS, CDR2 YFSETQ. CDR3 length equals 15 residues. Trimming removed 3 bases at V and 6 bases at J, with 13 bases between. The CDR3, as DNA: TGCGCCAGCAGCTCCCAGACGGGAGTTAATTCACCCCTCCACTTT. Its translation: CASSSQTGVNSPLHF.

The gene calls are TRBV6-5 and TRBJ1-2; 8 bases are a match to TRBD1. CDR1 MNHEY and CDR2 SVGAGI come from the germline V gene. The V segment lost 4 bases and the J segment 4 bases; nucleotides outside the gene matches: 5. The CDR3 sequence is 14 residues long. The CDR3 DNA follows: TGTGCCAGCAGTTCCTCAACAGGGGGCTATGGCTACACCTTC. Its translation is CASSSSTGGYGYTF.

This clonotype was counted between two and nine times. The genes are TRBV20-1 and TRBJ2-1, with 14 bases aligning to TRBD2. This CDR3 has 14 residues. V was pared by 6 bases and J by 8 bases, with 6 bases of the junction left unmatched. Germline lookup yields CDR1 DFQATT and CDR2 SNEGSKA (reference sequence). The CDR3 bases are TGCAGTGCAGGGACTAGCGGGAGAGGAGATGAGCAGTTCTTC. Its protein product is CSAGTSGRGDEQFF.

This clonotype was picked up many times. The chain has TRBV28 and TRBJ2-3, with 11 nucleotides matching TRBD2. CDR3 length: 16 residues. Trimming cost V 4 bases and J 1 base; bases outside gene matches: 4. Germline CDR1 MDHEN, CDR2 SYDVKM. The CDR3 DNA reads TGTGCCAGCAGTTCCCTACTAGCGGGAGGCACAGATACGCAGTATTTT. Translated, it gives CASSSLLAGGTDTQYF.

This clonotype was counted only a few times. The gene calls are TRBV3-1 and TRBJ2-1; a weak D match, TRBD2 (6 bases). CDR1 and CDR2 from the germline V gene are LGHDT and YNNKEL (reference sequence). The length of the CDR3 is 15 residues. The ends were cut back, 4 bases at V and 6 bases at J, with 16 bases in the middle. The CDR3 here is CASSPLQEGPNEQFF. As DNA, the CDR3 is TGTGCCAGCAGCCCTCTACAGGAGGGCCCCAATGAGCAGTTCTTC.

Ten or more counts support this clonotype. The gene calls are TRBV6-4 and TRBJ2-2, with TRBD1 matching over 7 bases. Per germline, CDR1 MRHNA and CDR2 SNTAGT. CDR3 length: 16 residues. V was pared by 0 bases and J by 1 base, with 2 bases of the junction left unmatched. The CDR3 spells CASSDSRQGNTGELFF. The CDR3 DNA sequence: TGTGCCAGCAGTGACTCGAGACAGGGGAACACCGGGGAGCTGTTTTTT.

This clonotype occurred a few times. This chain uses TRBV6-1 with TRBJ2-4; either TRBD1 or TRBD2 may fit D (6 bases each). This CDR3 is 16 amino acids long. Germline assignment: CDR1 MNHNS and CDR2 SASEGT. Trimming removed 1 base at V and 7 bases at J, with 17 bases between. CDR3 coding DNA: TGTGCCAGCAGTGAAGTGCGGGTATTAGGGGGGAACATTCAGTACTTC. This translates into CASSEVRVLGGNIQYF.

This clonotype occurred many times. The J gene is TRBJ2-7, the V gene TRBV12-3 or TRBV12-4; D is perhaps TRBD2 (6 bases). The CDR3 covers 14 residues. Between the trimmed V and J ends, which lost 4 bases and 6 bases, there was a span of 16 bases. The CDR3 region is CASSSGSRSAEQYF. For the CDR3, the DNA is TGTGCCAGCAGTTCCGGGAGCCGGTCCGCCGAGCAGTACTTC.

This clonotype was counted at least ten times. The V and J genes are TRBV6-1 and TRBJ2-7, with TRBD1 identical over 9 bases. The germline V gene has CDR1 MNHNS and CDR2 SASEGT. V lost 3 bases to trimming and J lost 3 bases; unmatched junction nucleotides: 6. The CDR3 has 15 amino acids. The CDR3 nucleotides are TGTGCCAGCAGTGACGAACCGGGACAGGGCTACGAGCAGTACTTC. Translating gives CASSDEPGQGYEQYF.

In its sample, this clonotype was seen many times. The CDR3: CASTRDRGFYSYGYTF. Written as DNA, the CDR3 is TGTGCCAGCACCCGGGACAGGGGCTTTTATTCCTATGGCTACACCTTC. J is TRBJ1-2 and V is TRBV2; 10 nucleotides agree with TRBD1. From germline, CDR1 is SNHLY and CDR2 FYNNEI. Trimming cost V 7 bases and J 4 bases; bases outside gene matches: 12. There are 16 residues in the CDR3.

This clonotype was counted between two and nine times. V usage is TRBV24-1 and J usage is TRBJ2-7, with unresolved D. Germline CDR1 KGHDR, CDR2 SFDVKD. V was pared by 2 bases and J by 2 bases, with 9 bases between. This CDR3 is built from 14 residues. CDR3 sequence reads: CATSDSGEAYEQYF. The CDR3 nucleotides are TGTGCCACCAGTGATTCAGGTGAAGCCTACGAGCAGTACTTC.

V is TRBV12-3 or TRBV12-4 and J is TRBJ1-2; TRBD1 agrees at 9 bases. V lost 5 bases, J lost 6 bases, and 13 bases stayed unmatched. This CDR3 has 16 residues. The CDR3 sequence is CASSAERDREGNGYTF. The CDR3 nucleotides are TGTGCCAGCAGTGCCGAACGGGACAGGGAAGGGAATGGCTACACCTTC.

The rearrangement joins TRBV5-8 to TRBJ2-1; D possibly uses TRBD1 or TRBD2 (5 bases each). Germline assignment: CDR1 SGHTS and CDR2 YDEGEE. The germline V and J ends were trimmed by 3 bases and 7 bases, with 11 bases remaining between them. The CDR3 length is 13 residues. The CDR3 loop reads CASSYWDGNEQFF. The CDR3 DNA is TGTGCCAGCAGCTATTGGGACGGGAATGAGCAGTTCTTC.

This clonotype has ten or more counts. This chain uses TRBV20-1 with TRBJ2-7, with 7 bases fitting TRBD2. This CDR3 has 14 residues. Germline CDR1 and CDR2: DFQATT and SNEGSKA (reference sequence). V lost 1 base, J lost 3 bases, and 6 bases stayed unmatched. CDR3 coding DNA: TGCAGTGCTAGAGGACTAGCCGAGCTCTACGAGCAGTACTTC. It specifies CSARGLAELYEQYF.